One and the same sample provided the 21 T cell receptor beta chains below, sequenced in a study of cytomegalovirus exposure and HLA in healthy donors. It was with 60 Vbeta and 13 Jbeta primers that the PCR ran. TCRdb's copy holds only in-frame clones and misses some; the assay was immunoSEQ multiplex PCR. The sample includes 120,000 or so clones, about 8% of them seen just once. The sequenced material came from PBMCs. These receptors were collected from a woman aged 40 to 50 in good health and CMV-seropositive.

About this clone: The same CDR3 can be traced to other DNA sequences in this sample. This chain links TRBV30 with TRBJ2-3; TRBD2 is a possible D gene (7 bases). The CDR3 consists of 14 residues. The V gene lost 3 bases and the J gene lost 2 bases, with 12 bases spanning the gap. Germline-derived CDR1 and CDR2 are GTSNPN and SVGIG (reference sequence). DNA of the CDR3: TGTGCCTGGAGCGCGGGGGCCTACACAGATACGCAGTATTTT. Translation gives CAWSAGAYTDTQYF.

This clone was picked up a small number of times. The gene calls are TRBV6-4 and TRBJ1-5, with a tentative D call TRBD1 (5 bases). The CDR3 contains 13 residues. V lost 11 bases, J lost 3 bases, and 14 bases lay in between. The V gene's germline CDR1 is MRHNA and CDR2 SNTAGT. In nucleotides, the CDR3 is TGTGCCGGGGGGGGACGGACCAATCAGCCCCAGCATTTT. Translated: CAGGGRTNQPQHF.

A single count supports this clone. At one of its ends the junction is not consistent with the germline gene, which may arise from a read error. The gene calls are TRBV5-1 and TRBJ1-1, with D possibly TRBD1 on 5 matching bases. The CDR3 extends over 14 amino acids. The germline V gene encodes CDR1 SGHRS and CDR2 YFSETQ. DNA of the CDR3: TGCGCCAGCAGCTTGAACTGGGGGGGGACTGGAGCTTTCTTT. This gives the protein CASSLNWGGTGAFF.

The gene calls are TRBV18 and TRBJ1-2; 10 bases match TRBD1. The ends lost 3 bases at V and 5 bases at J; junction bases unmatched: 9. Germline V gene sequence: CDR1 KGHSH, CDR2 LQKENI. There are 16 residues in the CDR3. The CDR3 loop is CASSPETGGAGYGYTF. The DNA of the CDR3 is TGTGCCAGCTCACCTGAGACAGGGGGCGCGGGGTATGGCTACACCTTC.

This clone has just a few counts. V gene TRBV19 combines with J gene TRBJ1-1; D not resolved. The germline V and J ends were trimmed by 2 bases and 10 bases, with 17 bases remaining between them. Germline CDR1 is LNHDA and CDR2 is SQIVND (reference sequence). The CDR3 extends over 14 amino acids. The CDR3 DNA follows: TGTGCCAGTAGTATAAGGTATCCGGCCGAGGGAGCTTTCTTT. This encodes CASSIRYPAEGAFF.

This clone was observed a handful of times. The chain recombines TRBV5-1 with TRBJ1-1, with 7 bases fitting TRBD1. The CDR3 consists of 14 residues. Trimming at V came to 1 base and at J to 5 bases, leaving 5 bases not matched to a gene. Germline loops: CDR1 SGHRS, CDR2 YFSETQ. The CDR3 loop reads CASSLRQGKTEAFF. DNA of the CDR3: TGCGCCAGCAGCTTGCGACAGGGTAAAACTGAAGCTTTCTTT.

The chain joins TRBV5-6 to TRBJ1-1, with a weak D call TRBD1 (6 bases). Germline lookup yields CDR1 SGHDT and CDR2 YYEEEE. The ends were cut back, 6 bases at V and 3 bases at J, with 15 bases in the middle. The CDR3 loop spans 14 amino acids. The CDR3 region has the DNA TGTGCCAGCAACCCCTTCGGACAGTACACTGAAGCTTTCTTT. This encodes CASNPFGQYTEAFF.

This sequence joins TRBV13 and TRBJ2-1; D not certain. This CDR3 contains 13 residues. V was clipped by 0 bases and J by 6 bases, with 6 bases between them. Germline V lookup: CDR1 PRHDT, CDR2 FYEKMQ (reference sequence). The CDR3 nucleotides are TGTGCCAGCAGCTTAGGCACCGGCAATGAGCAGTTCTTC. It codes for CASSLGTGNEQFF. Supplemented by reference TRBV13 and TRBJ2-1, the full variable domain reads AAGVIQSPRHLIKEKRETATLKCYPIPRHDTVYWYQQGPGQDPQFLISFYEKMQSDKGSIPDRFSAQQFSDYHSELNMSSLELGDSALYFCASSLGTGNEQFFGPGTRLTVL.

This sequence joins TRBV18 and TRBJ2-7; 7 bases match TRBD2. The CDR3 contains 15 residues. Germline CDR1 and CDR2: KGHSH and LQKENI. Germline trimming cut 3 bases from V and 2 bases from J; bases unmatched to any gene: 7. The CDR3 loop is CASSPGGSGPYEQYF. DNA for the CDR3: TGTGCCAGCTCACCGGGGGGGTCCGGACCCTACGAGCAGTACTTC.

This clone has more than one count but fewer than ten. V usage is TRBV6-6 and J usage is TRBJ1-1; possible D gene TRBD1, 5 bases. V shed 5 bases and J shed 6 bases, with 16 bases lying between them. The germline V gene encodes CDR1 MNHNY and CDR2 SVGAGI (reference sequence). This CDR3 contains 14 residues. The CDR3 reads CASSLLGGSSEAFF. The CDR3 bases are TGTGCCAGCAGTCTTCTCGGGGGGAGCTCTGAAGCTTTCTTT.

Here the CDR3 DNA reads TGCGCCAGCAGCTCCAGGGATGGGAACACTGAAGCTTTCTTT. Its protein product is CASSSRDGNTEAFF. The chain recombines TRBV5-1 with TRBJ1-1; D is perhaps TRBD1 (5 bases). The CDR3 totals 14 residues. Germline V gene sequence: CDR1 SGHRS, CDR2 YFSETQ. The germline V and J ends were trimmed by 3 bases and 1 base, with 10 bases remaining between them.

This clone was counted only a few times. This sequence joins TRBV9 and TRBJ2-7; 9 bases are a match to TRBD1. Trimming removed 4 bases from V and 6 bases from J; junction bases left unmatched: 5. This CDR3 comprises 13 residues. Germline V gene sequence: CDR1 SGDLS, CDR2 YYNGEE. The CDR3 region has the DNA TGTGCCAGCAGCTCAGGGACAGGGACCGAGCAGTACTTC. Amino acid sequence: CASSSGTGTEQYF.

As regards this clone: This CDR3 is also generated by other DNA sequences in the sample. The chain has TRBV18 and TRBJ2-5; 8 bases fit TRBD1. The CDR3 length is 14 residues. Germline V lookup: CDR1 KGHSH, CDR2 LQKENI. V lost 3 bases to trimming and J lost 2 bases; unmatched junction nucleotides: 2. The CDR3 DNA reads TGTGCCAGCTCACCCCAGGGGGCGCAAGAGACCCAGTACTTC. This encodes CASSPQGAQETQYF.

This clone was counted between two and nine times. This chain connects TRBV5-1 to TRBJ1-1; D is perhaps TRBD1 (5 bases). Germline V gene sequence: CDR1 SGHRS, CDR2 YFSETQ. The CDR3 contains 14 residues. Trimming took 4 bases from V and 3 from J, leaving 13 bases between them. This CDR3 is CASSRSRGDTEAFF. The CDR3 nucleotides read TGCGCCAGCAGCCGCTCCCGGGGGGACACTGAAGCTTTCTTT.

The chain uses TRBV5-1 and TRBJ2-7, with D tentatively TRBD1 (7 bases). The CDR3 spans 15 residues. V was trimmed by 4 bases and J by 7 bases, leaving 21 bases between them. The germline V gene has CDR1 SGHRS and CDR2 YFSETQ. DNA of the CDR3: TGCGCCAGCAGCGGGGGGACAGACGTTCTATGGGAGCAGTACTTC. It codes for CASSGGTDVLWEQYF.

The chain couples TRBV5-8 to TRBJ2-7, with TRBD1 identical over 10 bases. CDR3 length: 15 residues. The V gene end was trimmed by 3 bases and the J gene end by 3 bases; junction bases not matched to a gene: 6. The V gene's germline CDR1 is SGHTS and CDR2 YDEGEE. The DNA of the CDR3 is TGTGCCAGCAGCTCCCGGGACAGGGGAAGCTACGAGCAGTACTTC. Amino acids: CASSSRDRGSYEQYF.

The CDR3 is CATSSRGTGIPYGYTF. CDR3 sequence (DNA): TGTGCCACCAGCAGCCGAGGGACAGGGATTCCCTATGGCTACACCTTC. The rearrangement links TRBV15 to TRBJ1-2, with 9 positions matching TRBD1. Germline loops: CDR1 LNHNV, CDR2 YYDKDF (reference sequence). This CDR3 spans 16 amino acids. Trimming removed 3 bases from V and 4 bases from J; junction bases left unmatched: 9.

The chain couples TRBV25-1 to TRBJ2-5; possibly TRBD2 for D (5 bases). Gene TRBJ2-7 matches the end of the DNA better, so the J call may be wrong. The CDR3 totals 13 residues. Germline values: CDR1 MGHDK, CDR2 SYGVNS. The CDR3 DNA is TGTGCCAGCAGTGGGGGAGTGGGCTACGAGCAGTACTTC. Its protein is CASSGGVGYEQYF.

This clone was seen only a few times. The chain joins TRBV5-4 to TRBJ1-4; 7 bases are a match to TRBD1. Looked up from germline, CDR1 is SGHNT and CDR2 is YYREEE (reference sequence). This CDR3 spans 15 amino acids. The ends lost 1 base at V and 5 bases at J; junction bases unmatched: 5. The CDR3, as DNA: TGTGCCAGCAGCTTGCCAGGGGGTGCCAATGAAAAACTGTTTTTT. It encodes CASSLPGGANEKLFF.

This clone has just a few counts. The chain combines TRBV5-1 with TRBJ2-7, with TRBD1 matching over 8 bases. The germline gives CDR1 SGHRS, CDR2 YFSETQ. Germline trimming cut 2 bases from V and 5 bases from J; bases unmatched to any gene: 6. The CDR3 runs to 14 residues. The CDR3 DNA sequence: TGCGCCAGCAGCTTCCGGACAGGGCTCGACGAGCAGTACTTC. Translating it yields CASSFRTGLDEQYF.

This clone occurred a few times. For the CDR3, the DNA is TGTGCCATCACGCCGGGACAGGGGGCCTACGAGCAGTACTTC. Translation gives CAITPGQGAYEQYF. This chain uses TRBV10-3 with TRBJ2-7; the match to TRBD1 covers 11 bases. Looked up from germline, CDR1 is ENHRY and CDR2 is SYGVKD. The CDR3 totals 14 residues. V trimming: 7 bases; J trimming: 2 bases; junction bases outside the gene matches: 4.